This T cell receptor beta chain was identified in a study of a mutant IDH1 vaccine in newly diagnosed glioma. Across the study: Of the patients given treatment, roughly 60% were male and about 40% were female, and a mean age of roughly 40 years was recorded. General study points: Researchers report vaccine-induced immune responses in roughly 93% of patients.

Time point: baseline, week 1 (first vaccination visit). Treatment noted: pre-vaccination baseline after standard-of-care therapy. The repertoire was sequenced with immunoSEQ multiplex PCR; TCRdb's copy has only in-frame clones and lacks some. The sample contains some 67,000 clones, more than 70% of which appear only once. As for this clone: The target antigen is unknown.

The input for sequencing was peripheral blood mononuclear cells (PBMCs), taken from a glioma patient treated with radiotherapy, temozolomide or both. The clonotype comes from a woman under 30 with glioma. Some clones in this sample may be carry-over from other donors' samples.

This CDR3 reads CASSQNHYEQYF. DNA for the CDR3: TGTGCCAGCAGCCAGAACCACTACGAGCAGTACTTC. This rearrangement joins TRBV13 to TRBJ2-7; D gene unclear. The CDR3 extends over 12 amino acids. The germline V and J ends were trimmed by 5 bases and 3 bases, with 8 bases remaining between them. The germline gives CDR1 PRHDT, CDR2 FYEKMQ (reference sequence).